The clone carrying this T cell receptor (beta chain) was picked up a small number of times. The antigen is undetermined. This sample is drawn from a study of naive and memory T cell subsets. Study conclusions and caveats: Especially in CD8 cells, naive repertoires contained a few larger clonotypes, possibly CD45RA-re-expressing memory cells.

The CDR3 is made up of 15 amino acids. With 4 bases clipped from V and 9 bases from J, the junction kept 10 bases outside the gene matches. Germline V gives CDR1 LGHDT, CDR2 YNNKEL (reference sequence). Both TRBC1 and TRBC2 were covered by a beta constant-region primer of two equimolar oligonucleotides. Nested alpha and beta constant-region primers with the SP2 primer drove four PCR rounds on ligated cDNA. From the UMI-ligation and nested PCR reads, TCRdb called clonotypes with MiXCR, one entry per CDR3 protein. This table holds roughly 150,000 distinct CDR3 sequences, approximately 21% found once. V is TRBV3-1 and J is TRBJ2-1, with TRBD2 matching 9 bases. This receptor was taken from a human donor in good health. Sequencing was carried out using naive CD8+ T cells from blood. CDR3 residues: CASSLGREGLVEQFF. CDR3 DNA sequence: TGTGCCAGCAGCCTTGGGCGGGAGGGGTTGGTTGAGCAGTTCTTC.